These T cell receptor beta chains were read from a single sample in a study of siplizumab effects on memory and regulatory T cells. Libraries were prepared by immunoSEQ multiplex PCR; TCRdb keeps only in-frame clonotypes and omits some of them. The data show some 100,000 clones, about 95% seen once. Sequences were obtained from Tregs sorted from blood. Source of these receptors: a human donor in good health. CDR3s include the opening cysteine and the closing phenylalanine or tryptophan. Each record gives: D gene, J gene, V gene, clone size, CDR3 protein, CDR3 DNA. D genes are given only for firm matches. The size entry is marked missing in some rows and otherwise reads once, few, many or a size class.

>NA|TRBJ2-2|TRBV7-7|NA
CASSLGRGQAGELFF
TGTGCCAGCAGCTTGGGAAGAGGTCAGGCCGGGGAGCTGTTTTTT
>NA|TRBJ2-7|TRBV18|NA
CASSPGVPVYEQYF
TGTGCCAGCTCACCGGGAGTCCCAGTCTACGAGCAGTACTTC
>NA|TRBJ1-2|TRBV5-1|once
CASSLDPGFAYGYTF
TGCGCCAGCAGCTTGGACCCAGGCTTTGCCTATGGCTACACCTTC
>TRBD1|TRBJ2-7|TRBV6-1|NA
CASSEAEDRGLYEQYF
TGTGCCAGCAGTGAAGCGGAGGACAGGGGGCTTTACGAGCAGTACTTC
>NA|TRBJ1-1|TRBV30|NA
CACKRYTEAFF
TGTGCCTGCAAAAGGTACACTGAAGCTTTCTTT
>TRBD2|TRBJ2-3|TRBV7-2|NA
CASSLSGTRSDTQYF
TGTGCCAGCAGCTTATCCGGGACTAGATCAGATACGCAGTATTTT
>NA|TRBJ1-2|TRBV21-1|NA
CASSKKDRGPPTF
TGTGCCAGCAGCAAAAAAGACAGGGGGCCACCCACCTTC
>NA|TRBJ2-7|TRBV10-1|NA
CASSESGIYEQYF
TGCGCCAGCAGTGAGTCCGGAATCTACGAGCAGTACTTC
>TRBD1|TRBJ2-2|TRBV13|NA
CASSRSGGMVTGELFF
TGTGCCAGCAGCCGCTCAGGGGGCATGGTCACCGGGGAGCTGTTTTTT
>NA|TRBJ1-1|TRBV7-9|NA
CASSFRVNTEAFF
TGTGCCAGCAGCTTTAGGGTGAACACTGAAGCTTTCTTT
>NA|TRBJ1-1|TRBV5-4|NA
CASSHGLMNTEAFF
TGTGCCAGCAGCCATGGACTGATGAACACTGAAGCTTTCTTT
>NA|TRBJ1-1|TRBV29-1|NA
CSARGARWDTEAFF
TGCAGCGCCCGGGGGGCGCGTTGGGACACTGAAGCTTTCTTT
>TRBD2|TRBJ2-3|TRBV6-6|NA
CASSRLAGRTDTQYF
TGTGCCAGCAGTCGACTAGCGGGACGAACAGATACGCAGTATTTT
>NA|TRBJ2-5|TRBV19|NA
CASSRQGETQYF
TGTGCCAGTAGTAGGCAGGGTGAGACCCAGTACTTC
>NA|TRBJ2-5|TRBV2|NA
CATGEIGFGETQYF
TGTGCCACCGGTGAAATAGGGTTCGGAGAGACCCAGTACTTC
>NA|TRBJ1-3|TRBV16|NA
CASSLGAGLSGNTIYF
TGTGCCAGCAGTCTAGGCGCAGGACTCTCTGGAAACACCATATATTTT
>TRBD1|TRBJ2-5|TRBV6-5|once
CASSPTGPETQYF
TGTGCCAGCAGCCCGACAGGGCCCGAGACCCAGTACTTC